This is a list of T cell receptor beta chains from one sample in a study of cytomegalovirus exposure and HLA in healthy donors. Assay used: immunoSEQ multiplex PCR; TCRdb lists only in-frame clones, some missing. Of tens of thousands of clones listed, around 92% are singletons. Sequenced: PBMCs. These receptors originate from a woman between 18 and 29 years old in good health and CMV-seronegative. The CDR3 runs from the conserved cysteine through the conserved F or W. D genes are given only for firm matches. Some rows have no size entry. The others give once, few or many, or a class for an expanded clone.

abundance	j_gene	v_gene	d_gene	CDR3nt	CDR3aa
NA	TRBJ1-4	TRBV5-1	TRBD1	TGCGCCAGCAGCGAACGGGGACAGGGTAATGAAAAACTGTTTTTT	CASSERGQGNEKLFF
NA	TRBJ2-7	TRBV28	NA	TGTGCCAGCAGTTTAAGTACCGTGAGCGCCTACGAGCAGTACTTC	CASSLSTVSAYEQYF
NA	TRBJ2-6	TRBV4-1	NA	TGCGCCAGCAGCCACCCGTCCGGGGCCAACGTCCTGACTTTC	CASSHPSGANVLTF
once	TRBJ1-1	TRBV5-1	TRBD1	TGCGCCAGCAGCCCAAGACAGGGGGCGGGGAGGACTGAAGCTTTCTTT	CASSPRQGAGRTEAFF
few	TRBJ2-5	TRBV7-8	NA	TGTGCCAGCACCTCCCGGCGGGGGCGCCAAGAGACCCAGTACTTC	CASTSRRGRQETQYF
NA	TRBJ1-3	TRBV30	NA	TGTGCCTGGACCAGGGAAATGCTCGGAAACACCATATATTTT	CAWTREMLGNTIYF
few	TRBJ1-2	TRBV7-9	TRBD1	TGTGCCAGCAGCCTCGCCGGGACAGGGGTCTCCGTCTATGGCTACACCTTC	CASSLAGTGVSVYGYTF
once	TRBJ2-3	TRBV29-1	NA	TGCAGCGTTGAAGATCCTTCTGGAGGGGCAGATACGCAGTATTTT	CSVEDPSGGADTQYF
NA	TRBJ1-6	TRBV7-8	TRBD1	TGTGCCAGCAGCTCGGACAGGGGGCCGGGGTCACCCCTCCACTTT	CASSSDRGPGSPLHF
NA	TRBJ2-7	TRBV27	TRBD2	TGTGCCAGCAGTGGGCTAGCGGGAGGGAGCTCCTACGAGCAGTACTTC	CASSGLAGGSSYEQYF
NA	TRBJ2-7	TRBV11-3	TRBD2	TGTGCCAGCAGCCTAGGGGGCCTAGCGGGAGCCTACGAGCAGTACTTC	CASSLGGLAGAYEQYF
few	TRBJ2-5	TRBV28	NA	TGTGCCAGCAGTTTATCAGGGGTCCAAGAGACCCAGTACTTC	CASSLSGVQETQYF
NA	TRBJ2-1	TRBV11-3	TRBD1	TGTGCCAGCAGCCCGGGACAGGGGCAGAATGAGCAGTTCTTC	CASSPGQGQNEQFF
NA	TRBJ1-1	TRBV5-1	NA	TGCGCCAGCAGCGCTGACTTGAACACTGAAGCTTTCTTT	CASSADLNTEAFF
NA	TRBJ1-2	TRBV5-6	TRBD1	TGTGCCAGCCCGCTAAGGGGGCACTATGGCTACACCTTC	CASPLRGHYGYTF
NA	TRBJ2-3	TRBV5-5	TRBD2	TGTGCCAGCAGCCCAACCACGGGACTAGGGTTTAATACGCAGTATTTT	CASSPTTGLGFNTQYF
NA	TRBJ2-3	TRBV4-2	TRBD2	TGTGCCAGCAGCCAAGATGGGCCTAGCGGGAGGGATACGCAGTATTTT	CASSQDGPSGRDTQYF
once	TRBJ2-7	TRBV29-1	NA	TGCAGCGTTTCCTCTGGACAGTACTACGAGCAGTACTTC	CSVSSGQYYEQYF
NA	TRBJ2-7	TRBV5-1	NA	TGCGCCAGCAGCAACGCCAGGGACTTCGAGCAGTACTTC	CASSNARDFEQYF
NA	TRBJ1-3	TRBV19	NA	TGTGCCAGTAGCCCATTACTCTCTGGAAACACCATATATTTT	CASSPLLSGNTIYF
NA	TRBJ2-3	TRBV19	NA	TGTGCCAGTTTCGCGGGGTCGGCCGGGGGGCCAGATACGCAGTATTTT	CASFAGSAGGPDTQYF
NA	TRBJ2-3	TRBV29-1	TRBD2	TGCAGCGTCCAGCGGGGGGGCGATACGCAGTATTTT	CSVQRGGDTQYF
NA	TRBJ2-7	TRBV7-9	TRBD2	TGTGCCAGCAGCTCCACCACAGGGACTAGCGGCTACGAGCAGTACTTC	CASSSTTGTSGYEQYF
NA	TRBJ2-7	TRBV7-2	NA	TGTGCCAGCAGCTTACAAAGCGGAGGTACCTACGAGCAGTACTTC	CASSLQSGGTYEQYF
NA	TRBJ1-5	TRBV5-6	NA	TGTGCCAGCAGCTTGACGAGGGCAGATCAGCCCCAGCATTTT	CASSLTRADQPQHF
NA	TRBJ2-4	TRBV5-1	NA	TGCGCCAGCAGCTTGGACGGAGCCAAAAACATTCAGTACTTC	CASSLDGAKNIQYF
once	TRBJ2-1	TRBV7-6	NA	TGTGCCAGCAGCTGGGTGAGGGGGAGCTCCTACAATGAGCAGTTCTTC	CASSWVRGSSYNEQFF
NA	TRBJ2-7	TRBV2	TRBD2	TGTGCCAGCAGTGAATTAGCGGGAGCTTTCTACGAGCAGTACTTC	CASSELAGAFYEQYF